The source of this TCR gamma chain is a study of gamma-delta chains in newborns, infants, children. Overall study: Innate gammadelta T cells reportedly expand polyclonally right after birth, driven by microbial exposure, per the title.

Germline loops: CDR1 GITISATS, CDR2 ISYDGTV (reference sequence). CDR3 length: 13 amino acids. As to this clone: One junction end does not reproduce the germline sequence, and a read error may be involved.

TCRdb reran clone calling via CATT on the reads. The sample lists 3,500 to 4,000 gamma-chain clones, about 56% occurring once. The V call is TRGV9, the J call TRGJ1 or TRGJ2. TCRdb carries no J gene annotation; the J gene was assigned here by matching the DNA with germline. This receptor was obtained from a child who was a newborn, infant or young child, either healthy, febrile or measles-vaccinated (not recorded which). Sequences were obtained from blood. The DNA for the CDR3 is TGTGCTTTGTGGGAGGTCACTTCTTATAAGAAACTCTTT. It is translated as CALWEVTSYKKLF.